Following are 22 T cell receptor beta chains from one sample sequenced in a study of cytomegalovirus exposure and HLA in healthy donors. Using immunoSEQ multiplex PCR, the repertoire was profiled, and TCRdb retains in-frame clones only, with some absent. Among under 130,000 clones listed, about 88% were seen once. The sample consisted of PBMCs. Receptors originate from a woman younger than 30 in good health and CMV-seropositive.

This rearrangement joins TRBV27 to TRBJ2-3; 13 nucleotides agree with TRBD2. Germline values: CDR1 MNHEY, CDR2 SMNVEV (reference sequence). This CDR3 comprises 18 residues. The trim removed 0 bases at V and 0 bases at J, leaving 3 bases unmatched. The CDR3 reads CASSLSRTSGGSTDTQYF. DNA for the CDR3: TGTGCCAGCAGTTTATCCCGGACTAGCGGGGGAAGCACAGATACGCAGTATTTT.

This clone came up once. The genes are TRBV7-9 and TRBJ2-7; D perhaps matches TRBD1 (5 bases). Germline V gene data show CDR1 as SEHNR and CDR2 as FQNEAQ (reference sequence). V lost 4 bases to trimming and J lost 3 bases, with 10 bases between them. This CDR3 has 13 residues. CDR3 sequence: CASSSTGYYEQYF. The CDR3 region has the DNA TGTGCCAGCAGCTCAACAGGTTACTACGAGCAGTACTTC.

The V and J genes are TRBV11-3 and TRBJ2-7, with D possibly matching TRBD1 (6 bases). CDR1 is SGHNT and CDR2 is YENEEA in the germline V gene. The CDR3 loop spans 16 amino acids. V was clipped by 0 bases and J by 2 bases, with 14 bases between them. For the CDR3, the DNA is TGTGCCAGCAGCTTAGATGTCATGGGACACCCCTACGAGCAGTACTTC. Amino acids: CASSLDVMGHPYEQYF.

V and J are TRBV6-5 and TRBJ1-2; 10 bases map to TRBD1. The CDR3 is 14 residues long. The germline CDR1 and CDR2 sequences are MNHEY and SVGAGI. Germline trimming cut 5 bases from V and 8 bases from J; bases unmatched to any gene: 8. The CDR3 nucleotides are TGTGCCAGCAGTGAGTTCGACAGGGGGCAAGGCTACACCTTC. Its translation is CASSEFDRGQGYTF.

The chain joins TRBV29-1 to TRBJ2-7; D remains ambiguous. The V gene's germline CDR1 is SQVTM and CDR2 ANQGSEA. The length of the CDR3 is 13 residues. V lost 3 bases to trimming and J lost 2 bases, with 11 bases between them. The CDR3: CSVEVRGTYEQYF. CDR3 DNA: TGCAGCGTTGAGGTCCGAGGTACCTACGAGCAGTACTTC.

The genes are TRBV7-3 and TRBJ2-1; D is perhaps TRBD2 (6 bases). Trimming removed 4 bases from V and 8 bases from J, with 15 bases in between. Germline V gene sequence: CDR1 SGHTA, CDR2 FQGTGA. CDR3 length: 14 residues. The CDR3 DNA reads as TGTGCCAGCAGCTGGGGCCCCGGAGGGGATGAGCAGTTCTTC. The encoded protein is CASSWGPGGDEQFF.

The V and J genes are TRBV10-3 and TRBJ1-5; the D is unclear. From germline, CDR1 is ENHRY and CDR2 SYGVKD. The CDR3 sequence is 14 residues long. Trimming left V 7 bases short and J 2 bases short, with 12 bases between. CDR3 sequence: CAINPDAGNQPQHF. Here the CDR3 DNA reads TGTGCCATCAACCCCGACGCGGGCAATCAGCCCCAGCATTTT.

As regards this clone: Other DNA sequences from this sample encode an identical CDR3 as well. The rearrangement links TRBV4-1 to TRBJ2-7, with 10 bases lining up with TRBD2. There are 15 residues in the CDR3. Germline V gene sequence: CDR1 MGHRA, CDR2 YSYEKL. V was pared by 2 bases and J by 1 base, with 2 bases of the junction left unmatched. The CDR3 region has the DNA TGCGCCAGCAGCCAACCGACTAGCGGGTCCTACGAGCAGTACTTC. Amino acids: CASSQPTSGSYEQYF.

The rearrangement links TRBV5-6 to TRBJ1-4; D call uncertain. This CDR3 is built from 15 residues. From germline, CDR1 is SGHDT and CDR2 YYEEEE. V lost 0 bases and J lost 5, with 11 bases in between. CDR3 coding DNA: TGTGCCAGCAGCTTGGGACACAACAGAAATGAAAAACTGTTTTTT. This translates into CASSLGHNRNEKLFF.

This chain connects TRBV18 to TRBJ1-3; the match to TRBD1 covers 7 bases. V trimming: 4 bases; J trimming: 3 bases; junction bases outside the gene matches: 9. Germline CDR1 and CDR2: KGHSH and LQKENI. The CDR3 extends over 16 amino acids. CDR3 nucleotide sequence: TGTGCCAGCTCACAGGAGACAGGGAGTTTTGGAAACACCATATATTTT. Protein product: CASSQETGSFGNTIYF.

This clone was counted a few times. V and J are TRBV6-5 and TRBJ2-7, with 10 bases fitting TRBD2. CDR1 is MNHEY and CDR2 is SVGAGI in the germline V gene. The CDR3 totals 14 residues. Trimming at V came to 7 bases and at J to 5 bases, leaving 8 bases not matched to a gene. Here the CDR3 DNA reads TGTGCCAGCAAACCGGGACTAGCGAGCCACGAGCAGTACTTC. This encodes CASKPGLASHEQYF.

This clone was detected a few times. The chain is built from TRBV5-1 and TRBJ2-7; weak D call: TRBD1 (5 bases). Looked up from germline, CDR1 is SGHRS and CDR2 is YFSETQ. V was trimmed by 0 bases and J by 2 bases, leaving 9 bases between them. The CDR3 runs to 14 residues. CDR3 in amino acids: CASSLDRGTYEQYF. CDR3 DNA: TGCGCCAGCAGCTTGGATAGGGGAACCTACGAGCAGTACTTC.

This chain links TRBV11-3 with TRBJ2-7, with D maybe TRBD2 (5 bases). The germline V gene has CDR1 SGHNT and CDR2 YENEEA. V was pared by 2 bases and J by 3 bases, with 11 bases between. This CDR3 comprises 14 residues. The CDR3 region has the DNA TGTGCCAGCAGCTTAATCGGGGTAAACTACGAGCAGTACTTC. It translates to CASSLIGVNYEQYF.

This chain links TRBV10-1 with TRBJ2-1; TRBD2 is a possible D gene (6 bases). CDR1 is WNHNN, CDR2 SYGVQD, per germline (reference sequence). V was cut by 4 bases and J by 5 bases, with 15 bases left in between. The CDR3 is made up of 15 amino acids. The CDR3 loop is CASSALGGRNNEQFF. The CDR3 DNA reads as TGCGCCAGCAGTGCCTTGGGGGGACGGAACAATGAGCAGTTCTTC.

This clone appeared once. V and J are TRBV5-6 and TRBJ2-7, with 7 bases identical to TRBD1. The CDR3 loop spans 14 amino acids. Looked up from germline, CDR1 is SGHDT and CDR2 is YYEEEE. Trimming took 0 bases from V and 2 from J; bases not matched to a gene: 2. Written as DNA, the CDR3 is TGTGCCAGCAGCTTGGGGGGACAGCCCTACGAGCAGTACTTC. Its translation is CASSLGGQPYEQYF.

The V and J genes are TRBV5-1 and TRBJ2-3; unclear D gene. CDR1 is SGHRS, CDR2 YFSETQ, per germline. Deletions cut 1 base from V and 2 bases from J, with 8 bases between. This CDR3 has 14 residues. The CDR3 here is CASSLSLYTDTQYF. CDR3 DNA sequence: TGCGCCAGCAGCTTGTCACTTTACACAGATACGCAGTATTTT.

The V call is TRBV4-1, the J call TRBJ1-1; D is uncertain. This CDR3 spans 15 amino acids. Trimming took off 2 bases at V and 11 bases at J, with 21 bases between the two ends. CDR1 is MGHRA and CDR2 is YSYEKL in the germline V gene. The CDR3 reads CASSQHLFRLEEAFF. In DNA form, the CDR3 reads TGCGCCAGCAGCCAACACCTCTTCCGGCTCGAGGAGGCTTTCTTT.

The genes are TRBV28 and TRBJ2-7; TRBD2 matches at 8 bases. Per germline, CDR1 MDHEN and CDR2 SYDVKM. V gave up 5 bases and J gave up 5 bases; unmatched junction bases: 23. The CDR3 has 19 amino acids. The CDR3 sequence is CASSPRSFRTAGAAHEQYF. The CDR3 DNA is TGTGCCAGCAGTCCTAGGAGCTTTAGAACAGCGGGAGCTGCCCACGAGCAGTACTTC.

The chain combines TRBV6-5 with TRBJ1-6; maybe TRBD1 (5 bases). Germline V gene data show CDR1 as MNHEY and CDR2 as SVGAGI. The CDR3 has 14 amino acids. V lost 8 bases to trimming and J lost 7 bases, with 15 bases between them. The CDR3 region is CASRRGDGNSPLHF. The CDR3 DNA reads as TGTGCCAGCCGGCGGGGGGATGGAAATTCACCCCTCCACTTT.

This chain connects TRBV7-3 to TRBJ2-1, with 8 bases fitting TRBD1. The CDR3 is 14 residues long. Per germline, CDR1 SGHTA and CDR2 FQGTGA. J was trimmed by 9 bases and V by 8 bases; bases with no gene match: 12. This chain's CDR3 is CASGAGATGGEQFF. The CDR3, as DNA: TGTGCCAGCGGAGCCGGGGCTACAGGGGGTGAGCAGTTCTTC.

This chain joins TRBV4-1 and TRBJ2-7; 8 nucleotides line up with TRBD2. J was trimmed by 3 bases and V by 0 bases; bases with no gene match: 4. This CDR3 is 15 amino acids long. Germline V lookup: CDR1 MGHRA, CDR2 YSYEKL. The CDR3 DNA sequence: TGCGCCAGCAGCCAAGAATGGCTAGCGGGCTACGAGCAGTACTTC. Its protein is CASSQEWLAGYEQYF.

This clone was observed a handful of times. This chain's CDR3 is CASSPGVGSPLHF. The CDR3 nucleotides are TGTGCCAGCAGCCCAGGGGTAGGGTCACCCCTCCACTTT. V usage is TRBV13 and J usage is TRBJ1-6; the D gene is possibly TRBD1 (6 bases). The CDR3 has 13 amino acids. The germline gives CDR1 PRHDT, CDR2 FYEKMQ (reference sequence). Between the trimmed V and J ends, which lost 5 bases and 10 bases, there was a span of 12 bases.